The text below deals with one T cell receptor (beta chain). Its specificity is unknown. The TCRbeta library incorporated unique molecular identifiers. TCRdb fed the PCR reads into MiXCR, producing one record per CDR3 protein. The sample includes a few hundred thousand distinct CDR3 sequences, 10% to 15% of them seen just once. The data stem from a study of T-cell reconstitution after alpha-beta-depleted transplantation in children. Per germline, CDR1 MDHEN and CDR2 SYDVKM. The CDR3 loop spans 17 amino acids. V lost 5 bases to trimming and J lost 3 bases; unmatched junction nucleotides: 10. Study-wide findings and caveats: Surviving recipient cells, namely T cells and thymic progenitors, were the source of high day-60 TCRbeta diversity in some patients. From newly produced T cells came most of the T-cell counts and diversity one year after transplant. Reported findings indicate that, about two months after transplant, alpha-beta T cells came from several hundred expanded clones, which were derived from non-depleted graft cells.

Sample: PBMCs, mostly from graft donor cells, taken 360 days after TCRalphabeta/CD19-depleted stem cell transplant. The chain links TRBV28 to TRBJ2-1; 10 nucleotides line up with TRBD2. The receptor was isolated from a male patient younger than 18 who had a stem cell transplant for acute myeloid leukemia, so the T cells may come from the graft donor. The CDR3, as DNA: TGTGCCAGCAGTCTAAACTCCGGGACTAGCGTCTACAATGAGCAGTTCTTC. Its translation: CASSLNSGTSVYNEQFF.